Following are 29 T cell receptor beta chains from one sample sequenced in a study of OX40 agonist ivuxolimab in advanced cancers. The data were produced by immunoSEQ multiplex PCR, yet TCRdb's version contains in-frame clones alone and is incomplete. The sample carries roughly 96,000 clones, approximately 80% recorded once. Source: CD4+ or CD8+ T cells sorted from blood, taken in a trial of the OX40 agonist ivuxolimab. These TCRs come from an adult with an advanced solid tumor such as melanoma, head and neck, liver or kidney cancer.

This clone appeared a single time. The chain links TRBV19 to TRBJ1-2; 9 bases map to TRBD1. The junction had 6 bases not matched to a gene; V was cut back by 5 bases and J by 5 bases. Germline V CDR1 and CDR2: LNHDA, SQIVND (reference sequence). CDR3 length: 14 residues. CDR3 DNA: TGTGCCAGTAGTGGGGACAGGGCGAGGTATGGCTACACCTTC. As protein: CASSGDRARYGYTF.

Comments on this clone: This specimen includes other DNA sequences encoding the same CDR3. This chain connects TRBV19 to TRBJ2-7; possibly TRBD1 for D (5 bases). The V end was cut by 1 base, the J end by 5 bases, with 9 bases between. The CDR3 totals 13 residues. Looked up from germline, CDR1 is LNHDA and CDR2 is SQIVND (reference sequence). CDR3 region: CASSIGQGNEQYF. The CDR3 DNA follows: TGTGCCAGTAGTATAGGTCAGGGAAACGAGCAGTACTTC.

The V call is TRBV15, the J call TRBJ2-5; D not certain. Trimming removed 5 bases at V and 3 bases at J, with 10 bases between. The CDR3 totals 13 residues. CDR1 is LNHNV and CDR2 is YYDKDF in the germline V gene (reference sequence). The CDR3 loop reads CATSERTEETQYF. The CDR3 nucleotides are TGTGCCACCAGCGAACGGACGGAAGAGACCCAGTACTTC.

This clone has a handful of counts. The V call is TRBV6-6, the J call TRBJ2-3; possibly TRBD1 for D (6 bases). The germline V gene has CDR1 MNHNY and CDR2 SVGAGI (reference sequence). The CDR3 has 15 residues. V lost 6 bases to trimming and J lost 5 bases, with 18 bases between them. CDR3 loop: CASRDPGSQGDTQYF. In nucleotides, the CDR3 is TGTGCCAGCAGGGACCCGGGATCACAGGGAGATACGCAGTATTTT.

The chain links TRBV19 to TRBJ2-1, with 9 bases matching TRBD2. The germline V gene has CDR1 LNHDA and CDR2 SQIVND (reference sequence). The CDR3 length is 18 residues. The ends lost 3 bases at V and 4 bases at J; junction bases unmatched: 13. CDR3: CASSIKAASSGNYNEQFF. The DNA of the CDR3 is TGTGCCAGTAGTATCAAGGCCGCCTCTAGCGGGAATTACAATGAGCAGTTCTTC.

This clone was seen only once. V usage is TRBV5-3 and J usage is TRBJ1-2; D not resolved. TRBV5-3 is reported as an ORF; its role is uncertain. The CDR3 is made up of 11 amino acids. Trimming left V 8 bases short and J 6 bases short, with 11 bases between. In DNA form, the CDR3 reads TGTGCCAGCGGACCGCACCATGGCTACACCTTC. Translating it yields CASGPHHGYTF.

CDR3 loop: CASSMGYEESPLHF. The DNA of the CDR3 is TGTGCCAGTAGTATGGGTTATGAGGAGTCACCCCTCCACTTT. The chain carries TRBV19 and TRBJ1-6; D gene unclear. From germline, CDR1 is LNHDA and CDR2 SQIVND (reference sequence). The CDR3 spans 14 residues. Trimming removed 3 bases at V and 10 bases at J, with 13 bases between.

This clone was counted only a few times. This CDR3 is also generated by other DNA sequences in the sample. The V and J genes are TRBV19 and TRBJ2-2, with a possible D match to TRBD1 (5 bases). Per the germline V gene, CDR1 is LNHDA and CDR2 is SQIVND (reference sequence). Trimming took off 1 base at V and 5 bases at J, with 8 bases between the two ends. This CDR3 comprises 14 residues. The CDR3 protein is CASSIVAGTGELFF. The CDR3 DNA follows: TGTGCCAGTAGTATAGTGGCAGGGACCGGGGAGCTGTTTTTT.

A note on this clone: This sample also contains other DNA sequences that code for the same CDR3. CDR3 DNA: TGTGCCAGCAGCTTGGTCAATCAGCCCCAGCATTTT. Translation gives CASSLVNQPQHF. This chain connects TRBV5-6 to TRBJ1-5; D uncertain. V was shortened by 0 bases and J by 3 bases, with 1 base between the two germline ends. The germline CDR1 and CDR2 sequences are SGHDT and YYEEEE. There are 12 residues in the CDR3.

This chain uses TRBV2 with TRBJ2-7; possibly TRBD1 or TRBD2 for D (6 bases each). V gave up 3 bases and J gave up 0 bases, with 15 bases separating them. The CDR3 is made up of 16 amino acids. Germline CDR1 SNHLY, CDR2 FYNNEI. Here the CDR3 reads CASSDWGADPSYEQYF. The CDR3 DNA follows: TGTGCCAGCAGTGACTGGGGGGCGGACCCCTCCTACGAGCAGTACTTC.

This clone has more than one count but fewer than ten. The chain links TRBV7-9 to TRBJ1-3, with D unclear. The CDR3 covers 16 residues. V lost 3 bases and J lost 2, with 14 bases in between. Germline V gene lookup returns CDR1 SEHNR and CDR2 FQNEAQ (reference sequence). CDR3 loop: CASSLLVSGPGNTIYF. CDR3 nucleotides: TGTGCCAGCAGCTTGCTAGTGAGTGGTCCTGGAAACACCATATATTTT.

The chain uses TRBV19 and TRBJ1-2, with 7 positions matching TRBD1. The germline V gene has CDR1 LNHDA and CDR2 SQIVND (reference sequence). The CDR3 consists of 14 residues. V lost 1 base to trimming and J lost 8 bases; unmatched junction nucleotides: 7. CDR3 DNA: TGTGCCAGTAGTATAGGTGTCGGAGGGGGCGGCTACACCTTC. Its translation: CASSIGVGGGGYTF.

The chain links TRBV5-8 to TRBJ1-3, with a tentative D call TRBD1 (5 bases). Deletions cut 0 bases from V and 3 bases from J, with 10 bases between. The germline V gene has CDR1 SGHTS and CDR2 YDEGEE. The CDR3 runs 15 residues. The CDR3 region is CASSLVRGVGNTIYF. DNA for the CDR3: TGTGCCAGCAGCTTGGTACGGGGGGTTGGAAACACCATATATTTT.

The V and J genes are TRBV7-2 and TRBJ2-5; the D is unclear. The J call is in doubt because the DNA end fits TRBJ2-7 better. Per germline, CDR1 SGHTA and CDR2 FQGNSA. The CDR3 loop spans 13 amino acids. In nucleotides, the CDR3 is TGTGCCAGCGGTATGCAGACGACCTACGAGCAGTACTTC. Translation gives CASGMQTTYEQYF.

This clone was seen just once. V usage is TRBV4-1 and J usage is TRBJ2-1, with 11 bases fitting TRBD2. The CDR3 loop spans 15 amino acids. With 2 bases clipped from V and 9 bases from J, the junction kept 6 bases outside the gene matches. The germline CDR1 and CDR2 sequences are MGHRA and YSYEKL. CDR3 region: CASSQSSGRPGEQFF. Here the CDR3 DNA reads TGCGCCAGCAGCCAATCTAGCGGGAGGCCGGGTGAGCAGTTCTTC.

The rearrangement uses TRBV4-3 and TRBJ2-4; TRBD1 might be the D (6 bases). The CDR3 sequence is 15 residues long. Germline values: CDR1 LGHNA, CDR2 YSLEER. V lost 3 bases to trimming and J lost 4 bases, with 13 bases between them. CDR3 residues: CASSQDTGTKNIQYF. The DNA for the CDR3 is TGCGCCAGCAGCCAGGATACAGGGACGAAAAACATTCAGTACTTC.

This sequence joins TRBV5-6 and TRBJ1-1; D remains unclear. The germline V gene encodes CDR1 SGHDT and CDR2 YYEEEE. V was shortened by 3 bases and J by 0 bases, with 15 bases between the two germline ends. The length of the CDR3 is 16 residues. The CDR3 protein is CASSSLPRSMNTEAFF. The CDR3 DNA is TGTGCCAGCAGCTCCCTACCCCGTAGTATGAACACTGAAGCTTTCTTT.

The chain has TRBV19 and TRBJ2-1; D gene unclear. This CDR3 spans 13 amino acids. V lost 5 bases to trimming and J lost 0 bases, with 5 bases between them. CDR1 is LNHDA and CDR2 is SQIVND in the germline V gene (reference sequence). In DNA form, the CDR3 reads TGTGCCAGTAGTGGTAACTCCTACAATGAGCAGTTCTTC. Its translation: CASSGNSYNEQFF.

The chain recombines TRBV5-6 with TRBJ1-1; D gene ambiguous. CDR3 length: 15 residues. Trimming took 0 bases from V and 4 from J, leaving 13 bases between them. From germline, CDR1 is SGHDT and CDR2 YYEEEE. The CDR3 reads CASSLAKGYGTEAFF. The CDR3 nucleotides are TGTGCCAGCAGCTTGGCCAAAGGTTATGGCACTGAAGCTTTCTTT.

This clone was counted a few times. This chain links TRBV7-9 with TRBJ1-2, with 7 bases fitting TRBD1. Germline CDR1 and CDR2: SEHNR and FQNEAQ (reference sequence). With 5 bases clipped from V and 0 bases from J, the junction kept 6 bases outside the gene matches. The CDR3 extends over 15 amino acids. This chain's CDR3 is CASSPGQVTNYGYTF. The CDR3, as DNA: TGTGCCAGCAGCCCAGGACAGGTCACTAACTATGGCTACACCTTC.

J is TRBJ1-1 and V is TRBV5-6, with D tentatively TRBD1 (5 bases). This CDR3 region has 15 residues. In germline, CDR1 is SGHDT, CDR2 YYEEEE. In DNA form, the CDR3 reads TGTGAATCCGTGGGAACAGGAGCCAGAAGGACTGAAGCTTTCTTT. Amino acids: CESVGTGARRTEAFF.

The chain uses TRBV5-1 and TRBJ2-3, with TRBD2 matching 11 bases. V dropped 3 bases and J dropped 2; count of bases not matched to a gene: 5. Germline loops: CDR1 SGHRS, CDR2 YFSETQ. The CDR3 spans 16 residues. For the CDR3, the DNA is TGCGCCAGCAGCTCACTAGCGGGGGAAAACACAGATACGCAGTATTTT. This translates into CASSSLAGENTDTQYF.

This chain links TRBV5-5 with TRBJ2-5; the D gene could be TRBD1 or TRBD2 (6 bases each). Germline V lookup: CDR1 SGHKS, CDR2 YYEKEE (reference sequence). This CDR3 is built from 13 residues. With 4 bases removed from V and 5 bases from J, the gap between germline ends came to 12 bases. CDR3 sequence: CASSPGGWETQYF. In nucleotides, the CDR3 is TGTGCCAGCAGCCCCGGGGGCTGGGAGACCCAGTACTTC.

The rearrangement uses TRBV6-5 and TRBJ1-3; D is ambiguous. The CDR3 totals 16 residues. V was clipped by 2 bases and J by 4 bases, with 15 bases between them. CDR1 MNHEY and CDR2 SVGAGI come from the germline V gene. The CDR3 sequence is CASSYGSVVGGNTIYF. CDR3 coding DNA: TGTGCCAGCAGTTACGGAAGCGTGGTTGGGGGAAACACCATATATTTT.

In DNA form, the CDR3 reads TGTGCCAGCAGCCACCCTCCGAAGAACAGGGTCGATGAGCAGTTCTTC. Translating gives CASSHPPKNRVDEQFF. The gene calls are TRBV14 and TRBJ2-1; D may be TRBD1 (6 bases). The length of the CDR3 is 16 residues. Trimming took off 3 bases at V and 8 bases at J, with 20 bases between the two ends. Germline-derived CDR1 and CDR2 are SGHDN and FVKESK.

The chain combines TRBV19 with TRBJ2-7, with D perhaps given as TRBD1 or TRBD2 (7 bases each). CDR3 length equals 17 residues. The V and J ends lost 5 bases and 1 base respectively, with 21 bases between them. CDR1 is LNHDA, CDR2 SQIVND, per germline (reference sequence). The CDR3 DNA sequence: TGTGCCAGTAGTGCCCAAACAAACAGGGGAGGGTCCTACGAGCAGTACTTC. Translated: CASSAQTNRGGSYEQYF.

The chain links TRBV5-1 to TRBJ2-2; tentatively, D is TRBD1 (5 bases). The CDR3 sequence is 15 residues long. V lost 4 bases and J lost 3, with 13 bases in between. Germline V gives CDR1 SGHRS, CDR2 YFSETQ. Written as DNA, the CDR3 is TGCGCCAGCAGCAGCCGGACAACCGACACCGGGGAGCTGTTTTTT. Protein sequence: CASSSRTTDTGELFF.

This clone was counted only a few times. The chain links TRBV7-2 to TRBJ2-7, with D unresolved. V was trimmed by 8 bases and J by 2 bases, leaving 13 bases between them. The CDR3 extends over 13 amino acids. CDR1 and CDR2 from the germline V gene are SGHTA and FQGNSA. CDR3 in DNA: TGTGCCAGCGCCTTTTCCCCCACCTACGAGCAGTACTTC. Translating gives CASAFSPTYEQYF.

J is TRBJ1-5 and V is TRBV30; no firm D call. Trimming stripped 0 bases from V and 1 base from J, with 13 bases between. The CDR3 is 16 residues long. The germline CDR1 and CDR2 sequences are GTSNPN and SVGIG (reference sequence). The CDR3 is CAWSVGFGSSNQPQHF. CDR3 bases: TGTGCCTGGAGTGTAGGGTTTGGCAGCAGCAATCAGCCCCAGCATTTT.